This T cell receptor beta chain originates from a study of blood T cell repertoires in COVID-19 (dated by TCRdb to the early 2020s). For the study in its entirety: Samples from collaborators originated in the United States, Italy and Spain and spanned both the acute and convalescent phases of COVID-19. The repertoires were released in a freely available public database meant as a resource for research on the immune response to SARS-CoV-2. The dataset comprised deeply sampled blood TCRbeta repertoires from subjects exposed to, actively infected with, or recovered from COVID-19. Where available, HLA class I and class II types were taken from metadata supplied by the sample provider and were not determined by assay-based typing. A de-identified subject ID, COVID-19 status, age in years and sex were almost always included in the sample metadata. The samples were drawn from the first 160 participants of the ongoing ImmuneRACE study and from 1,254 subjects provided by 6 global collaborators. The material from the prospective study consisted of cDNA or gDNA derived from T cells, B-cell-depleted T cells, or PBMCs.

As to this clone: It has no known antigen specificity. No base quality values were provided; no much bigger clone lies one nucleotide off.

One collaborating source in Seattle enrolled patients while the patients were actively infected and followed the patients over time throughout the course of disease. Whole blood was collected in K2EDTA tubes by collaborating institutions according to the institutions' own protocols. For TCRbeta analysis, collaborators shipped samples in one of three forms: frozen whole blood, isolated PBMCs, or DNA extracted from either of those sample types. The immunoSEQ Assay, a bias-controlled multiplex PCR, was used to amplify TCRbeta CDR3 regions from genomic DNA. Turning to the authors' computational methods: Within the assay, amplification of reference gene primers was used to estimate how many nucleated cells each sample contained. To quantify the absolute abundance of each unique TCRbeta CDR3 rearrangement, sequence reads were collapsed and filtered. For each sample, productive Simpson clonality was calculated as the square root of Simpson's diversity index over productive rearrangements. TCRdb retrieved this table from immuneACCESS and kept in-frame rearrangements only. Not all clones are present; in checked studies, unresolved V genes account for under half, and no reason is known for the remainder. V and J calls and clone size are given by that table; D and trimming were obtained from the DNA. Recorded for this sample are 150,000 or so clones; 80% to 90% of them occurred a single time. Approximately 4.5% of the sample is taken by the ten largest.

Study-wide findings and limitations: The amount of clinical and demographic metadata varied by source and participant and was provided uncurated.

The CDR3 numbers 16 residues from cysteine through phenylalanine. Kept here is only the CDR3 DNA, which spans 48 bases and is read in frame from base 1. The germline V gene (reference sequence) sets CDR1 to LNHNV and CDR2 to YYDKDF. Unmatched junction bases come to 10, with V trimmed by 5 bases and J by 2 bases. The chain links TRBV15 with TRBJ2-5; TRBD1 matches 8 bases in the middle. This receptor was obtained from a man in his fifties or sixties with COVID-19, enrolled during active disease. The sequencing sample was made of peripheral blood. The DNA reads TGTGCCACCAGCTTGATCGGGACAGGCTCACAAGAGACCCAGTACTTC. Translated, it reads CATSLIGTGSQETQYF.